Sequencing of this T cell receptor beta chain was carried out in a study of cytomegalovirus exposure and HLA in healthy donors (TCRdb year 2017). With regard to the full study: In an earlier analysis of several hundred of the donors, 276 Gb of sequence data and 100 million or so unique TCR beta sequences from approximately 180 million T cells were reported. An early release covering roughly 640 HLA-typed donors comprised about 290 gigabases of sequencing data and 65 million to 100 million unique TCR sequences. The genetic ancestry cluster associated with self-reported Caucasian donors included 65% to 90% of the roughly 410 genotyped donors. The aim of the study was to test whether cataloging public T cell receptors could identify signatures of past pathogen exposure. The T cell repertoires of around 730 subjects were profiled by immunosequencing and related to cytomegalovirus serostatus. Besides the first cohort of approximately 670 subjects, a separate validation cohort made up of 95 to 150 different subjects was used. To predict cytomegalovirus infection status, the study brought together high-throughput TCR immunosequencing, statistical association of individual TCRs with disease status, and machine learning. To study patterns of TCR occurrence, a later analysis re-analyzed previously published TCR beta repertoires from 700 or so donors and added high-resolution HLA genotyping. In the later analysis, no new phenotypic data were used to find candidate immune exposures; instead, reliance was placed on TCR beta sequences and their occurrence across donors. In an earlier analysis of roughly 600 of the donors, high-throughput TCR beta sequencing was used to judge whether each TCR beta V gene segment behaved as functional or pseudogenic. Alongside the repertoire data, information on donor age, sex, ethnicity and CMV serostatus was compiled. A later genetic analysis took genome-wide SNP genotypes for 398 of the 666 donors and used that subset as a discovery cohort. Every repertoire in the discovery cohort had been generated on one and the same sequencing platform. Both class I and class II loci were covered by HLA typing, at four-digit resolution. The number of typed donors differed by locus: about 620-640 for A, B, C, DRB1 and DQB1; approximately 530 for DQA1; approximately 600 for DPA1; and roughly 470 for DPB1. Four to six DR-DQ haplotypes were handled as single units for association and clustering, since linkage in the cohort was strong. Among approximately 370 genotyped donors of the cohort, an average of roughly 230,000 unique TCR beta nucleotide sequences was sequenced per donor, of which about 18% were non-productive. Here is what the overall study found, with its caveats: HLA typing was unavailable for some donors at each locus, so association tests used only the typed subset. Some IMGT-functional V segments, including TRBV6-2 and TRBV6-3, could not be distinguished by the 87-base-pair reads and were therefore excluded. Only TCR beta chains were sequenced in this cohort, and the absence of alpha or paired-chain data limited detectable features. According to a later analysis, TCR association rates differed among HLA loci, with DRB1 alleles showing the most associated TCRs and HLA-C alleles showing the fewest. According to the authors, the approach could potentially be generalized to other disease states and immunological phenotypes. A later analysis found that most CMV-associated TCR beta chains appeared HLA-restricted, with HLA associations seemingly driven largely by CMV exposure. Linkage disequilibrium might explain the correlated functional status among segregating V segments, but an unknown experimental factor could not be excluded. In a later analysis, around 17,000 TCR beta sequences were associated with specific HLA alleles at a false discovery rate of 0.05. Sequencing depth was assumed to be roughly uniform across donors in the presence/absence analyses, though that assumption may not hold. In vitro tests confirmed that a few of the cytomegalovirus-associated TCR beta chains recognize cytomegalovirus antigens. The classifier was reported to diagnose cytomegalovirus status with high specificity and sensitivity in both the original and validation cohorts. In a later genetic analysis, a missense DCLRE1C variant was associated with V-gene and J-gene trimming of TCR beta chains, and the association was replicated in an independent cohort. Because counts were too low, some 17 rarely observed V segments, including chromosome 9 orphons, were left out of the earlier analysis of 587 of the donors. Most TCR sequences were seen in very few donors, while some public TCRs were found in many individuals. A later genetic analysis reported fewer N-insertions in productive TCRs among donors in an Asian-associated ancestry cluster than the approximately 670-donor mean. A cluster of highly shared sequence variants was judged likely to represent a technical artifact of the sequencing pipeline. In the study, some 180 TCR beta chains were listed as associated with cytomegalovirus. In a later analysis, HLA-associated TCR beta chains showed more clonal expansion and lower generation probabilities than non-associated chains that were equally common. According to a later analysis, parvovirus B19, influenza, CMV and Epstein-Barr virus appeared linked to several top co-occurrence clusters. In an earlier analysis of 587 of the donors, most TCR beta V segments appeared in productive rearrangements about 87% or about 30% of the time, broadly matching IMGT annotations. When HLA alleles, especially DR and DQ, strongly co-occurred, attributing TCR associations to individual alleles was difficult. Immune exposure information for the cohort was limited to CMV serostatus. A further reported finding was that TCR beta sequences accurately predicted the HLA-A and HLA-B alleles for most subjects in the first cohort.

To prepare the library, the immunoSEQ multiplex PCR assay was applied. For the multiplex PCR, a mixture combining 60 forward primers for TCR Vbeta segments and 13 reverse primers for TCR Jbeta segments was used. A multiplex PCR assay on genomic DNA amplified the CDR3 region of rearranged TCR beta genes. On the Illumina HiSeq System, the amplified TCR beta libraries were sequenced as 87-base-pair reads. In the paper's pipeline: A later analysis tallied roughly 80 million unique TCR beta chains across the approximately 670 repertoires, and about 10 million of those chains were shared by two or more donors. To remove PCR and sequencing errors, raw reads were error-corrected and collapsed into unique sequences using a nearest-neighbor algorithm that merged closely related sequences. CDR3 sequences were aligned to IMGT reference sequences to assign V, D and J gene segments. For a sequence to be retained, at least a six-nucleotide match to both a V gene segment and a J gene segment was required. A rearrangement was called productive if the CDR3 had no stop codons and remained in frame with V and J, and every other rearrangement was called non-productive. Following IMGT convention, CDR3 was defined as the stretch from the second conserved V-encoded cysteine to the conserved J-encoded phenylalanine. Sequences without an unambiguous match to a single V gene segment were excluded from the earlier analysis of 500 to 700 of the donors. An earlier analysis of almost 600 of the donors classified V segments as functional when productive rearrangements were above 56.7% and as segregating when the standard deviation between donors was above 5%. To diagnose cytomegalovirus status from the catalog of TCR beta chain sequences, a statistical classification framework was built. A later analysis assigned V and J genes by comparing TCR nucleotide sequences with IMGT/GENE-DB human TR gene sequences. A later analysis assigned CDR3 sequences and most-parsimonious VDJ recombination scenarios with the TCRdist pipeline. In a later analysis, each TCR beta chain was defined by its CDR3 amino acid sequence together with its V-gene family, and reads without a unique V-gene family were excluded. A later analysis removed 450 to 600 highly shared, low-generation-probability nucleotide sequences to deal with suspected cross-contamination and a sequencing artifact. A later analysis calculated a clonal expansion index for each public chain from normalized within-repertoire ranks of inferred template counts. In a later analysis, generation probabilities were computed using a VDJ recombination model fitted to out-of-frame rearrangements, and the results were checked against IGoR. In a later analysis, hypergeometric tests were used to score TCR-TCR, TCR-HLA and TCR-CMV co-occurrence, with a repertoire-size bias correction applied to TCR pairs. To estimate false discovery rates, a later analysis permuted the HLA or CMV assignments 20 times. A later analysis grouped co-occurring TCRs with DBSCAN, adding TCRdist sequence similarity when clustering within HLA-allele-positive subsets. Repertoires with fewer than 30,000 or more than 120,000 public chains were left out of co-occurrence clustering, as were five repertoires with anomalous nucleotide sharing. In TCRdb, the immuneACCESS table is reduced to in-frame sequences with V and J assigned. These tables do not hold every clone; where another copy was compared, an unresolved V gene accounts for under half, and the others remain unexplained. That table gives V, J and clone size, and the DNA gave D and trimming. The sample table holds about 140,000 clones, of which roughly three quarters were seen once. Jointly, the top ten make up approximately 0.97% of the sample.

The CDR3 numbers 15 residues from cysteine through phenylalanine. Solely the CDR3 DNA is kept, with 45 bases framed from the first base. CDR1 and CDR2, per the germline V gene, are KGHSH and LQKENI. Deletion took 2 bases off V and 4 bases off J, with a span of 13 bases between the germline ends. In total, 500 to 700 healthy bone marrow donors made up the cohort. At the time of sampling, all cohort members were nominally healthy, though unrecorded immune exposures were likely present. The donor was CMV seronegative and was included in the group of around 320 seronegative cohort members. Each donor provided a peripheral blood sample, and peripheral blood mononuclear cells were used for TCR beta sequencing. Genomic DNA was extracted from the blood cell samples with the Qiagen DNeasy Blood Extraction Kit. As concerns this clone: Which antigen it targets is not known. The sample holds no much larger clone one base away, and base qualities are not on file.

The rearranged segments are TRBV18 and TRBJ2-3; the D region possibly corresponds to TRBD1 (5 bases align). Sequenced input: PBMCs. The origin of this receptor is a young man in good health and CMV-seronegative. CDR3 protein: CASSPGGARADTQYF. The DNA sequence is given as TGTGCCAGCTCACCAGGTGGGGCTAGGGCAGATACGCAGTATTTT.